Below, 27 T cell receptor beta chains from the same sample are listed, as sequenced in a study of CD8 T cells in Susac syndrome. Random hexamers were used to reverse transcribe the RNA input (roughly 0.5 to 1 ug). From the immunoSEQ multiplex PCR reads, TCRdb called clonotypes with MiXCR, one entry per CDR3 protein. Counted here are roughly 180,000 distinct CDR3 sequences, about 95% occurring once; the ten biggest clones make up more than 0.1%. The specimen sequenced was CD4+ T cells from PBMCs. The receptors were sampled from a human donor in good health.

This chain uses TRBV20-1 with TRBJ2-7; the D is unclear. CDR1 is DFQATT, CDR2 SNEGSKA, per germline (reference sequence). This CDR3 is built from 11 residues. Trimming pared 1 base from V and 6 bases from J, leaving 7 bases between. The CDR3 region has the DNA TGCAGTGCTAGAGTCGGTGTCGAGCAGTACTTC. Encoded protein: CSARVGVEQYF.

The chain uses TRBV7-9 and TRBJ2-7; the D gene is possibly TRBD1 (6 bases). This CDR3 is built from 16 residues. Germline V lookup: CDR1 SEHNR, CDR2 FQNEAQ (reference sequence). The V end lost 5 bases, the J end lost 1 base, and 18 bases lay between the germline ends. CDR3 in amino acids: CASSRAGQSISYEQYF. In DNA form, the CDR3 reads TGTGCCAGCAGCCGAGCCGGACAGTCAATTTCCTACGAGCAGTACTTC. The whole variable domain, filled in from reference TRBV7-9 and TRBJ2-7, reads DTGVSQNPRHKITKRGQNVTFRCDPISEHNRLYWYRQTLGQGPEFLTYFQNEAQLEKSRLLSDRFSAERPKGSFSTLEIQRTEQGDSAMYLCASSRAGQSISYEQYFGPGTRLTVT.

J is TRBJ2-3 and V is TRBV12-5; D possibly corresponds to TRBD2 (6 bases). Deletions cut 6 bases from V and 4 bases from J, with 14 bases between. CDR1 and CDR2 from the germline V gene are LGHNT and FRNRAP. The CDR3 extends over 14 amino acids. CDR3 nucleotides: TGTGCTAGTGGAAATGGCGGGGTGGCAGATACGCAGTATTTT. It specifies CASGNGGVADTQYF.

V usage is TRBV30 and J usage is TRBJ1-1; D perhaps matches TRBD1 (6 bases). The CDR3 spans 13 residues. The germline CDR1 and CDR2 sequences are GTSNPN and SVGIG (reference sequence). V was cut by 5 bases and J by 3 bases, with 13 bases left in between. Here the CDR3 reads CAWRVRTDTEAFF. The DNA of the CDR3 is TGTGCCTGGCGAGTACGGACAGACACTGAAGCTTTCTTT.

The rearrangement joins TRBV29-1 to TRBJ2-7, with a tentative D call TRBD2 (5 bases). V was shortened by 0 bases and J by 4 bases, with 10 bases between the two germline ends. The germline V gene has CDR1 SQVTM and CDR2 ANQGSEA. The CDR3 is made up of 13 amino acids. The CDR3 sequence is CSVEDSSGYEQYF. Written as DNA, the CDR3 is TGCAGCGTTGAAGACAGTTCGGGGTACGAGCAGTACTTC.

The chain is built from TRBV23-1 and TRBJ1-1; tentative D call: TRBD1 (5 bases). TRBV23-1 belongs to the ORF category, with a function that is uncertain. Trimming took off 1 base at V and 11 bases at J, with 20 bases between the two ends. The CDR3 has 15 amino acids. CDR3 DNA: TGCGCCAGCAGTCAATGCGGGGGTCTGGTTTCTCGGGCTTTCTTT. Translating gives CASSQCGGLVSRAFF.

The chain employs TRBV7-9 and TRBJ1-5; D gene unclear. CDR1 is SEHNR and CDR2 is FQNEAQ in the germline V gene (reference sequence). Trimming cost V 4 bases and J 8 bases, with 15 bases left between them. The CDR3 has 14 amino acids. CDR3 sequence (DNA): TGTGCCAGCAGCTCCCCGGGGTGGAGTAAGCCCCAGCATTTT. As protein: CASSSPGWSKPQHF.

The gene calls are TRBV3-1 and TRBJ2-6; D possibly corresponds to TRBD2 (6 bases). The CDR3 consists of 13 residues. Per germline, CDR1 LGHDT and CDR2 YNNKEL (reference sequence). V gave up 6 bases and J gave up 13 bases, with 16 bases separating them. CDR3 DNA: TGTGCCAGCAGTAGTGGGACTGCCGGAGTCCTGACTTTC. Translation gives CASSSGTAGVLTF.

This CDR3 reads CSVPRDGGTQYF. The CDR3, as DNA: TGCAGCGTCCCCCGGGACGGAGGTACGCAGTATTTT. V is TRBV29-1 and J is TRBJ2-3; possibly TRBD1 or TRBD2 for D (5 bases each). CDR3 length equals 12 residues. Germline V gene data show CDR1 as SQVTM and CDR2 as ANQGSEA. V was pared by 6 bases and J by 8 bases, with 15 bases between.

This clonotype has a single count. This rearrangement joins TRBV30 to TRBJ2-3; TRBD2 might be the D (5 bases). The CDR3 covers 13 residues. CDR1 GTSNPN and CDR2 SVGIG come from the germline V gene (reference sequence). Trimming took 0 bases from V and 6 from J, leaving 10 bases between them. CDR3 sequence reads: CAWSVRGSDTQYF. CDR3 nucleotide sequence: TGTGCCTGGAGTGTCAGAGGGTCCGATACGCAGTATTTT.

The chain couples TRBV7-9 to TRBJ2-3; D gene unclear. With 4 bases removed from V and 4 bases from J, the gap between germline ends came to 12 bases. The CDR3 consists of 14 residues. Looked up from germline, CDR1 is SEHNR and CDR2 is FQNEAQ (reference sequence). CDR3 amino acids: CASSSNPIPDTQYF. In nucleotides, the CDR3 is TGTGCCAGCAGCTCCAATCCAATACCAGATACGCAGTATTTT.

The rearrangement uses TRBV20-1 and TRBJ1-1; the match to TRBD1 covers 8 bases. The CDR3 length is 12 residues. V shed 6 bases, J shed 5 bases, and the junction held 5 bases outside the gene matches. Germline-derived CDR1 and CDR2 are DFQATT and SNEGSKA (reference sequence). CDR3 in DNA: TGCAGTGCGAACAGGGGGAGGACTGAAGCTTTCTTT. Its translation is CSANRGRTEAFF.

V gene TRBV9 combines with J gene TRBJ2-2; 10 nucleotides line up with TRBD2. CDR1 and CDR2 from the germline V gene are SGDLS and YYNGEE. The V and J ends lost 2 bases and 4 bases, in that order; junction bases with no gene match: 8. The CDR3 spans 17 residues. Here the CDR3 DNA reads TGTGCCAGCAGCGTTAGTGGGACTAGCGTAACCACCGGGGAGCTGTTTTTT. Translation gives CASSVSGTSVTTGELFF.

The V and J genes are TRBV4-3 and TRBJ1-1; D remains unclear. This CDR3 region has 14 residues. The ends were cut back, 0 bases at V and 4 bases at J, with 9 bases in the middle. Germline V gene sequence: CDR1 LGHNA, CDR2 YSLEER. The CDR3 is CASSQDPHGTEAFF. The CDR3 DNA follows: TGCGCCAGCAGCCAAGACCCCCACGGCACTGAAGCTTTCTTT.

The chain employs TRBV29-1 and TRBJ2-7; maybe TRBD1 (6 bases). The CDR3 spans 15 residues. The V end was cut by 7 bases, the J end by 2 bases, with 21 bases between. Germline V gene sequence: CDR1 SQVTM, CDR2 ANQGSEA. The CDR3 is CSAGFRDKFTYEQYF. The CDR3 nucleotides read TGCAGCGCTGGATTCCGGGACAAATTTACCTACGAGCAGTACTTC.

In nucleotides, the CDR3 is TGTGCCGGTAAATTGGATACGCAGTATTTT. This translates into CAGKLDTQYF. This chain connects TRBV30 to TRBJ2-3; D is undetermined. V lost 8 bases, J lost 6 bases, and 9 bases lay in between. CDR1 is GTSNPN, CDR2 SVGIG, per germline (reference sequence). CDR3 length: 10 residues.

The CDR3 DNA reads TGTGCCAGCAGCATAGGGAGGACGGGTACGCAGTATTTT. As protein: CASSIGRTGTQYF. The genes are TRBV5-6 and TRBJ2-3; tentative D call: TRBD2 (6 bases). Per germline, CDR1 SGHDT and CDR2 YYEEEE. CDR3 size: 13 residues. Trimming took off 4 bases at V and 8 bases at J, with 14 bases between the two ends.

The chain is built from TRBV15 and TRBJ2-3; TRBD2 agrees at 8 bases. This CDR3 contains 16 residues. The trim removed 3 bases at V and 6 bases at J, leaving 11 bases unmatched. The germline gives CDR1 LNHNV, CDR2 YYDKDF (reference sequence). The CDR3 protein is CATSSGRVGGGDTQYF. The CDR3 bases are TGTGCCACCAGCAGCGGACGGGTCGGCGGGGGGGATACGCAGTATTTT.

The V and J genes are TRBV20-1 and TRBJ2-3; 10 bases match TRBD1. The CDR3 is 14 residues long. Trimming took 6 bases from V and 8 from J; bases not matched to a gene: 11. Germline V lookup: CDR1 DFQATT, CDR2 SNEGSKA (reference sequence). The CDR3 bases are TGCAGTGCACCTCGGGACAGGGGATTTGGTACGCAGTATTTT. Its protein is CSAPRDRGFGTQYF.

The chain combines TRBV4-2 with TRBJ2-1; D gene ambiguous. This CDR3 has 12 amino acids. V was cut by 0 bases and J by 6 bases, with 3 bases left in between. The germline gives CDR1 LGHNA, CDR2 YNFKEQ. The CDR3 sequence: CASSQDANEQFF. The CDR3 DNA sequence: TGTGCCAGCAGCCAAGATGCCAATGAGCAGTTCTTC.

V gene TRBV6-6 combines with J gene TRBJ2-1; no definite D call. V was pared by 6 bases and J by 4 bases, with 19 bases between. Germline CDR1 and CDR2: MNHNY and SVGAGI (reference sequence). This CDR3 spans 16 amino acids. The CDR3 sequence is CASSRGPVPLYNEQFF. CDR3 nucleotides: TGTGCCAGCAGCCGTGGACCTGTCCCCTTATACAATGAGCAGTTCTTC.

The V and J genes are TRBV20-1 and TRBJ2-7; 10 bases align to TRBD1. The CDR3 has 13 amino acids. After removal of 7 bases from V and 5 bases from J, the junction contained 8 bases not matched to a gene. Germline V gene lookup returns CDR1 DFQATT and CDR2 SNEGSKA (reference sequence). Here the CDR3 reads CSGRQGAPDEQYF. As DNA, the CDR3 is TGCAGTGGCCGACAGGGGGCGCCTGACGAGCAGTACTTC.

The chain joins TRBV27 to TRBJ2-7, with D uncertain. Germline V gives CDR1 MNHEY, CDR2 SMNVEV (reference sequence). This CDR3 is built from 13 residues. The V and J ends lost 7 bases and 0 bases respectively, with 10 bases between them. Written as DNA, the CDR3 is TGTGCCAGCACAGCGTTAAGCTCCTACGAGCAGTACTTC. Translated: CASTALSSYEQYF.

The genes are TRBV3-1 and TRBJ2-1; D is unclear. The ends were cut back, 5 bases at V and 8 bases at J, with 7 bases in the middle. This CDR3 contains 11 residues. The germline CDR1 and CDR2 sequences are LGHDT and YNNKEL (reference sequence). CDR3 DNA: TGTGCCAGCAGCTTTGCGGATGAGCAGTTCTTC. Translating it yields CASSFADEQFF.

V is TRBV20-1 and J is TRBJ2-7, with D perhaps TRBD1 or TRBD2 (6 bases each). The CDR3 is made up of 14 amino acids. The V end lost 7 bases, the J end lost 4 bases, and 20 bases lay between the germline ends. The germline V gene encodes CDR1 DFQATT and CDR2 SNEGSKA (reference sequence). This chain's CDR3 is CSVRGSSGTYEQYF. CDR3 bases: TGCAGTGTAAGGGGGAGCTCGGGGACTTACGAGCAGTACTTC.

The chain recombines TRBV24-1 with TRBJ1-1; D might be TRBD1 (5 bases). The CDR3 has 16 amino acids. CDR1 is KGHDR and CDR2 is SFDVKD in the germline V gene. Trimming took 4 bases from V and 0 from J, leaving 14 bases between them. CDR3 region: CATSDLETDLNTEAFF. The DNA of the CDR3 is TGTGCCACCAGTGACCTCGAGACAGACCTGAACACTGAAGCTTTCTTT.

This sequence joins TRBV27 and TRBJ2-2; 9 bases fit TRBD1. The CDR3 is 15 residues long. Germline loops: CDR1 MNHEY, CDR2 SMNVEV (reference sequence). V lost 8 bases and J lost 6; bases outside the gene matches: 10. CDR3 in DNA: TGTGCCAGCCGATCCGGGACAGGGCGCCCCGGGGAGCTGTTTTTT. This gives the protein CASRSGTGRPGELFF.